This T cell receptor beta chain stems from a study of T cells in Graves' hyperthyroidism and ophthalmopathy. Template material for amplifying TCR beta CDR3 regions consisted of RNA transcripts. The HTBI primer set was used in a first-round RT-PCR of the TCR CDR3. MiXCR was run by TCRdb on the multiplex PCR reads, yielding one entry per CDR3 protein. The table shows 690,000 or so distinct CDR3 sequences, with around 20% occurring only once. V was cut by 7 bases and J by 3 bases, with 11 bases left in between. The germline V gene encodes CDR1 SQVTM and CDR2 ANQGSEA. The CDR3 loop spans 12 amino acids. The receptor was derived from a woman between 45 and 60 years old with Graves' hyperthyroidism that later progressed to Graves' ophthalmopathy. V gene TRBV29-1 combines with J gene TRBJ2-3; D may be TRBD2 (7 bases). The sequenced material came from blood. Here the CDR3 reads CSGGGGTDTQYF. In DNA form, the CDR3 reads TGCAGCGGAGGGGGGGGGACAGATACGCAGTATTTT.